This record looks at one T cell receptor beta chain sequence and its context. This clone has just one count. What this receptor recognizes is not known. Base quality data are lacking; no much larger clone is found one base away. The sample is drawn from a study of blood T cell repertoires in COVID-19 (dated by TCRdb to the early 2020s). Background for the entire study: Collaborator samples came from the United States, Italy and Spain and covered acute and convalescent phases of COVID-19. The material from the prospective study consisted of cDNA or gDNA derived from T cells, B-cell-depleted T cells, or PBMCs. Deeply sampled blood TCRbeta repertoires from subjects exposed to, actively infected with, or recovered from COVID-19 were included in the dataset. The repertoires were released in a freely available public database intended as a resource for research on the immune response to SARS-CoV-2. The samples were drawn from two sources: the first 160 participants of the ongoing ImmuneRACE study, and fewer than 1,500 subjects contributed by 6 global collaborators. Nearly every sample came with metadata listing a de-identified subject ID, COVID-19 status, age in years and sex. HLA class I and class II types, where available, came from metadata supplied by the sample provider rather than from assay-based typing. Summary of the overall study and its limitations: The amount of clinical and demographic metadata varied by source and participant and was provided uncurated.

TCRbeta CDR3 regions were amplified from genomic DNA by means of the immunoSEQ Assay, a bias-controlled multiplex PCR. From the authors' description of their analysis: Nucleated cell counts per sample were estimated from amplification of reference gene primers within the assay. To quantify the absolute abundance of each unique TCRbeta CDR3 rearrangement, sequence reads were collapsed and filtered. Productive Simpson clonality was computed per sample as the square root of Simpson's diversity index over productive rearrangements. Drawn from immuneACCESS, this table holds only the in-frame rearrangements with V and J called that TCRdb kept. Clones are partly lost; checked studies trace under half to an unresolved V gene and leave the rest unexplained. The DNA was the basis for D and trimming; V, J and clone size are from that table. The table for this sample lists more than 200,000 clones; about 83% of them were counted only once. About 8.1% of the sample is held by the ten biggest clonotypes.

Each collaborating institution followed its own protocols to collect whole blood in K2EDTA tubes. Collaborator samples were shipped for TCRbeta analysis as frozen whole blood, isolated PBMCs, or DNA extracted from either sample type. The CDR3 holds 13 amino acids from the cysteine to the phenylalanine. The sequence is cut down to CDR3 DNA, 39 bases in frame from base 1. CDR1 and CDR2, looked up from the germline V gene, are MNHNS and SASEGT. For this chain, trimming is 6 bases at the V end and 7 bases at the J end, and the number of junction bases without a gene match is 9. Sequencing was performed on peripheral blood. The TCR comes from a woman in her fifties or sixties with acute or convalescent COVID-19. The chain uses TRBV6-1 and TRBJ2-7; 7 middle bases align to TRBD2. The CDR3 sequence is CASSTFPGGEQYF. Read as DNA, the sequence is TGTGCCAGCAGCACCTTCCCCGGGGGGGAGCAGTACTTC.